Listed here are 8 T cell receptor beta chains from one sample, sequenced in a study of vaccination effects on CD4 cells after COVID-19. For these TCRs, the target antigens are not known. When around nine days of culture had elapsed, CD4+ T cells were isolated. Participants were given two doses of BNT162b2 or mRNA-1273 vaccine. TCRdb's table, derived via immunoSEQ multiplex PCR, lists solely in-frame clones and lacks some. The data hold fewer than 60,000 clones, with nearly 80% observed a single time. The specimen was CD4+ T cells from PBMCs cultured without peptide, collected after COVID-19 vaccination. Every receptor here comes from a human donor who received a COVID-19 vaccine.

The J gene is TRBJ2-1, the V gene TRBV28, with unresolved D. This CDR3 region has 14 residues. Germline V gives CDR1 MDHEN, CDR2 SYDVKM. The V gene lost 5 bases and the J gene lost 0 bases, with 8 bases spanning the gap. The CDR3 loop reads CASSAASSYNEQFF. The DNA for the CDR3 is TGTGCCAGCAGTGCAGCGAGCTCCTACAATGAGCAGTTCTTC.

The V call is TRBV5-1, the J call TRBJ1-6, with 7 bases identical to TRBD1. The germline V gene has CDR1 SGHRS and CDR2 YFSETQ. The CDR3 length is 17 residues. V was pared by 0 bases and J by 7 bases, with 10 bases of the junction left unmatched. CDR3 DNA: TGCGCCAGCAGCTTGGGTGGGGACAGTTCAGACAATTCACCCCTCCACTTT. It specifies CASSLGGDSSDNSPLHF.

This sequence joins TRBV28 and TRBJ2-6; D gene uncertain. V was cut by 6 bases and J by 0 bases, with 6 bases left in between. The CDR3 totals 14 residues. Germline-derived CDR1 and CDR2 are MDHEN and SYDVKM. The CDR3 sequence: CASRLDSGANVLTF. Written as DNA, the CDR3 is TGTGCCAGCAGGCTCGACTCTGGGGCCAACGTCCTGACTTTC.

The sample holds one count of this clone. The chain is built from TRBV6-6 and TRBJ1-5, with a weak D call TRBD1 (6 bases). Germline loops: CDR1 MNHNY, CDR2 SVGAGI (reference sequence). The CDR3 covers 15 residues. Trimming took 2 bases from V and 4 from J, leaving 12 bases between them. CDR3 residues: CASSYPQGLNQPQHF. CDR3 in DNA: TGTGCCAGCAGTTACCCACAGGGTTTGAATCAGCCCCAGCATTTT.

V is TRBV7-8 and J is TRBJ1-1; D is unclear. CDR1 is SGHVS, CDR2 FQNEAQ, per germline. This CDR3 has 16 residues. Trimming removed 2 bases from V and 1 base from J, with 14 bases in between. CDR3 in DNA: TGTGCCAGCAGCTTAAAAGGTATGGGGAAGAACACTGAAGCTTTCTTT. Translating it yields CASSLKGMGKNTEAFF.

The rearrangement joins TRBV4-3 to TRBJ1-2; D call uncertain. V was trimmed by 0 bases and J by 2 bases, leaving 13 bases between them. Germline-derived CDR1 and CDR2 are LGHNA and YSLEER. This CDR3 is built from 16 residues. The CDR3 here is CASSQDHTNKNYGYTF. As DNA, the CDR3 is TGCGCCAGCAGCCAAGATCACACCAATAAGAACTATGGCTACACCTTC.

This clone has a handful of counts. The chain links TRBV11-2 to TRBJ2-4; D is undetermined. Deletions cut 1 base from V and 4 bases from J, with 11 bases between. This CDR3 comprises 15 residues. Germline CDR1 is SGHAT and CDR2 is FQNNGV. CDR3 region: CASSLVESLKNIQYF. CDR3 bases: TGTGCCAGCAGCTTAGTAGAGAGCCTAAAAAACATTCAGTACTTC.

The rearrangement links TRBV6-5 to TRBJ2-6; D not certain. With 2 bases removed from V and 4 bases from J, the gap between germline ends came to 9 bases. In germline, CDR1 is MNHEY, CDR2 SVGAGI. The length of the CDR3 is 15 residues. This CDR3 is CASSYRAAGANVLTF. In nucleotides, the CDR3 is TGTGCCAGCAGTTACCGAGCAGCCGGGGCCAACGTCCTGACTTTC.